The following is a T cell receptor beta chain sequence with its context. Its antigen remains unknown. This sample stems from a study of T cell responses to AZD1222 COVID-19 vaccine. Points from the study as a whole: Spike was spanned by vaccine-associated CD4 TCRs, with dominance at 160-218 and 743-854.

This CDR3 region has 15 residues. Libraries were prepared by immunoSEQ multiplex PCR; TCRdb keeps only in-frame clonotypes and omits some of them. The profile shows about 130,000 clones, less than 95% of them singletons. Source: peripheral blood, taken on day 0 of MenACWY control vaccination. The rearrangement uses TRBV21-1 and TRBJ1-6; TRBD1 is the table's D call, not checked against the DNA. TRBV21-1 is described as a pseudogene. The origin of this receptor is an adult in good health. For the CDR3, the DNA is TGTGCCAGCAGCCACTTGGACAGGGTTCGCTCACCCCTCCACTTT. It codes for CASSHLDRVRSPLHF.